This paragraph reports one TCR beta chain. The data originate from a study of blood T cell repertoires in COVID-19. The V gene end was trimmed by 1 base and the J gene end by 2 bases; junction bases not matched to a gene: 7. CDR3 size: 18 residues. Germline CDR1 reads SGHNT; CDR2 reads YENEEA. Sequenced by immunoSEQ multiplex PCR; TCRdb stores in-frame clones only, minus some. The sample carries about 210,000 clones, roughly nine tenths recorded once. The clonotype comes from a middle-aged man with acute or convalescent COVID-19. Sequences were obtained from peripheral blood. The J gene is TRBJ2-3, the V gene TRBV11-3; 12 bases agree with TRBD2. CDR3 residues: CASSLGLAGGRVTDTQYF. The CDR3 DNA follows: TGTGCCAGCAGCTTAGGGCTAGCGGGAGGGCGAGTCACAGATACGCAGTATTTT.